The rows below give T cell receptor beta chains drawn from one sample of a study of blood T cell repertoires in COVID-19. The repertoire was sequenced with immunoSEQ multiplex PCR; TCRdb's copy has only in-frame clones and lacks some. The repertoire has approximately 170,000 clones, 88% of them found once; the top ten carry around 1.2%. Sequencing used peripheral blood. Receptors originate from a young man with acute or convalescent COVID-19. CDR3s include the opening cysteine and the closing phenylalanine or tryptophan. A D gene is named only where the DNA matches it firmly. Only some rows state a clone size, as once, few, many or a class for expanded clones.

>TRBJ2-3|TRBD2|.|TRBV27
CASGRLAGGPGTDTQYF
TGTGCCAGCGGGCGACTAGCGGGAGGGCCGGGCACAGATACGCAGTATTTT
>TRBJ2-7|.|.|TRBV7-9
CASSPAGGGSYEQYF
TGTGCCAGCAGCCCCGCAGGAGGCGGGTCCTACGAGCAGTACTTC
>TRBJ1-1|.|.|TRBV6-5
CASSLRAPGDTEAFF
TGTGCCAGCAGTTTAAGGGCCCCCGGGGACACTGAAGCTTTCTTT
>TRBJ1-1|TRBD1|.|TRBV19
CASSVDRAMNTEAFF
TGTGCCAGTAGTGTGGACAGGGCCATGAACACTGAAGCTTTCTTT
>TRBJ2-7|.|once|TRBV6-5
CASSKRARPLEQYF
TGTGCCAGCTCCAAGCGGGCAAGGCCTCTCGAGCAGTACTTC
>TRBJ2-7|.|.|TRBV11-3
CASSLGGRSSYEQYF
TGTGCCAGCAGCTTAGGGGGCCGGAGCTCCTACGAGCAGTACTTC
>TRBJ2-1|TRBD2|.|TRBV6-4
CASSLGASGKHNEQFF
TGTGCCAGCAGTCTTGGGGCTAGCGGAAAACACAATGAGCAGTTCTTC
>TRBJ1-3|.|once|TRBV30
CAWSVGDHTIYF
TGTGCCTGGAGTGTAGGGGATCACACCATATATTTT
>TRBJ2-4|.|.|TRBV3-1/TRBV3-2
CASSHIDIQYF
TGTGCCAGCAGCCACATAGACATTCAGTACTTC
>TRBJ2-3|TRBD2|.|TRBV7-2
CASSLVGSGGITDTQYF
TGTGCCAGCAGCTTAGTAGGTAGCGGGGGAATCACAGATACGCAGTATTTT
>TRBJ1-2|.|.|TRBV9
CASSAGGAGYGYTF
TGTGCCAGCAGCGCCGGGGGGGCTGGCTATGGCTACACCTTC
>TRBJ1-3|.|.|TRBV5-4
CASSPTGSSGNTIYF
TGTGCCAGCAGCCCGACGGGATCGTCTGGAAACACCATATATTTT
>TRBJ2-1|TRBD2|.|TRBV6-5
CASSYLGTSGRNEQFF
TGTGCCAGCAGTTACTTGGGGACTAGCGGGAGGAATGAGCAGTTCTTC
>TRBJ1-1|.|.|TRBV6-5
CASSYSPRGPNTEAFF
TGTGCCAGCAGTTACTCGCCGCGGGGACCAAACACTGAAGCTTTCTTT
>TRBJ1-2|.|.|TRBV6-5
CASSQRQPYGYTF
TGTGCCAGCAGCCAGCGACAGCCCTATGGCTACACCTTC
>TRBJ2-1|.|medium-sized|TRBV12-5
CASGVRQFSYNEQFF
TGTGCTAGTGGTGTTCGACAGTTCTCCTACAATGAGCAGTTCTTC
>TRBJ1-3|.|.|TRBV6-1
CASSEASSGNTIYF
TGTGCCAGCAGTGAAGCCAGCTCTGGAAACACCATATATTTT
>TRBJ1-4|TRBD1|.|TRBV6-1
CASGVGQGREKLFF
TGTGCCAGCGGCGTGGGACAGGGGCGGGAAAAACTGTTTTTT
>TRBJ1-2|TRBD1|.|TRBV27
CASSYRQGADGYTF
TGTGCCAGCAGTTATAGACAGGGGGCGGATGGCTACACCTTC
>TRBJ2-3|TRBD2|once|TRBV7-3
CASSFSSGRTDTQYF
TGTGCCAGCAGCTTCTCTAGCGGGAGGACAGATACGCAGTATTTT
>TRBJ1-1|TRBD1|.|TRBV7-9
CASSPDRGISGTEAFF
TGTGCCAGCAGCCCAGACAGGGGGATTTCAGGCACTGAAGCTTTCTTT
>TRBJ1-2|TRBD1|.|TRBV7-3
CASRFGQGAGYTF
TGTGCCAGCAGGTTCGGACAGGGAGCGGGCTACACCTTC
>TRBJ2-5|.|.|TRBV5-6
CASSLRETQYF
TGTGCCAGCAGCTTACGGGAGACCCAGTACTTC
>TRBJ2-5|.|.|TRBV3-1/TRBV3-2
CASSQVLETQYF
TGTGCCAGCAGCCAAGTCTTGGAGACCCAGTACTTC
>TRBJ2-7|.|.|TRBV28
CASSFTGTKEQYF
TGTGCCAGCAGTTTTACCGGGACAAAGGAGCAGTACTTC
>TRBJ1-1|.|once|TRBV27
CASSLGARGDTEAFF
TGTGCCAGCAGTTTGGGGGCTCGTGGGGACACTGAAGCTTTCTTT
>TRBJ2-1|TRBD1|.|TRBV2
CASSGDGGTGPYNEQFF
TGTGCCAGCAGTGGGGATGGAGGGACAGGGCCTTACAATGAGCAGTTCTTC
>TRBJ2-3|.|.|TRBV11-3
CASSLDGGRTDTQYF
TGTGCCAGCAGCTTAGATGGGGGGAGGACAGATACGCAGTATTTT
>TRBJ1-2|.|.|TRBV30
CAFLKTGFYGYTF
TGTGCCTTTTTAAAAACAGGGTTTTATGGCTACACCTTC
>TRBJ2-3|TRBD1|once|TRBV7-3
CASSRQGPSTDTQYF
TGTGCCAGCAGCAGACAGGGACCTAGCACAGATACGCAGTATTTT
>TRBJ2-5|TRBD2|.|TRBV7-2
CASSLKAGGRETQYF
TGTGCCAGCAGCTTAAAAGCGGGGGGGCGGGAGACCCAGTACTTC
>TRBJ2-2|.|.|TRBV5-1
CASSFGSVVPGELFF
TGCGCCAGCAGCTTCGGGTCAGTCGTTCCCGGGGAGCTGTTTTTT
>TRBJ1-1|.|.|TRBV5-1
CASSLWTVNTEAFF
TGCGCCAGCAGCTTGTGGACAGTGAACACTGAAGCTTTCTTT
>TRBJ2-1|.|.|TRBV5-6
CASSFGSSYNEQFF
TGTGCCAGCAGCTTTGGGAGCTCCTACAATGAGCAGTTCTTC
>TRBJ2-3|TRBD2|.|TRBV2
CASSEFAGGRTDTQYF
TGTGCCAGCAGTGAATTCGCGGGAGGGCGCACAGATACGCAGTATTTT
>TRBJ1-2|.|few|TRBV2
CAIERPDPYGYTF
TGTGCCATCGAGAGGCCCGACCCCTATGGCTACACCTTC
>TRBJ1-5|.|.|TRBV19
CASSSQFSNQPQHF
TGTGCCAGTAGTAGTCAGTTTTCCAATCAGCCCCAGCATTTT
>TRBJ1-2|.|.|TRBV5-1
CASSAGDGPHYGYTF
TGCGCCAGCAGCGCAGGGGACGGTCCTCACTATGGCTACACCTTC
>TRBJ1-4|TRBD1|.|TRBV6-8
CASTRNRGNEKLFF
TGTGCCAGCACGAGAAACAGGGGTAATGAAAAACTGTTTTTT
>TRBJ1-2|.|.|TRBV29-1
CSVGGPGTGYTF
TGCAGCGTTGGAGGCCCGGGAACGGGCTACACCTTC
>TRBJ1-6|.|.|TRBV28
CASSAPTHLTWGESPLHF
TGTGCCAGCAGTGCTCCGACCCACCTCACCTGGGGGGAATCACCCCTCCACTTT
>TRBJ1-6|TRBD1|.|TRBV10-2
CASRAGTANSPLHF
TGCGCCAGCAGGGCCGGGACAGCTAATTCACCCCTCCACTTT
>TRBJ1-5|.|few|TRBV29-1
CSVQGPQPQHF
TGCAGCGTACAGGGTCCCCAGCCCCAGCATTTT
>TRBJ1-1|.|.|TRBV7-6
CASSLGDNRNTEAFF
TGTGCCAGCAGCTTGGGGGACAACCGGAACACTGAAGCTTTCTTT
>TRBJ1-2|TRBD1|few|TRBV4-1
CASKRMGTEVIEGYTF
TGCGCCAGCAAAAGGATGGGGACAGAAGTGATCGAAGGCTACACCTTC
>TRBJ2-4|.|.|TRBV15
CATSRVRGTNIQYF
TGTGCCACCAGCAGAGTTCGGGGGACAAACATTCAGTACTTC
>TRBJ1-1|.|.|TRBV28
CASSPLTGSRTEAFF
TGTGCCAGCAGTCCGTTAACAGGGAGTAGAACTGAAGCTTTCTTT
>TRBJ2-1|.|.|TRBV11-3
CASSQGPNEQFF
TGTGCCAGCAGCCAGGGGCCGAATGAGCAGTTCTTC
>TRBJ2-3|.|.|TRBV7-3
CASSLTGGFTDTQYF
TGTGCCAGCAGCTTAACCGGGGGATTCACAGATACGCAGTATTTT
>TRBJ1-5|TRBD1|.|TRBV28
CASTPTGSNQPQHF
TGTGCCAGCACGCCGACAGGGAGCAATCAGCCCCAGCATTTT
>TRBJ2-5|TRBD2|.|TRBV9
CASSPNTAGETQYF
TGTGCCAGCAGTCCAAATACAGCGGGGGAGACCCAGTACTTC
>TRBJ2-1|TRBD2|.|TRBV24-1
CATSDSTSGTRGEQFF
TGTGCCACCAGTGATTCCACTAGCGGGACTCGGGGGGAGCAGTTCTTC
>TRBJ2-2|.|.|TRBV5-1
CASSPATHNTGELFF
TGCGCCAGCAGTCCTGCGACTCATAACACCGGGGAGCTGTTTTTT
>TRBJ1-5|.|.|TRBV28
CASISGVVRGNQPQHF
TGTGCCAGCATCTCGGGGGTAGTACGGGGCAATCAGCCCCAGCATTTT
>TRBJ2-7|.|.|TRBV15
CATSRPETSSYEQYF
TGTGCCACCAGCAGACCTGAGACAAGCTCCTACGAGCAGTACTTC
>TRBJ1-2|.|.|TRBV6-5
CASRLDSRYGYTF
TGTGCCAGCAGATTGGACAGCCGCTATGGCTACACCTTC
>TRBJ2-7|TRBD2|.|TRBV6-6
CASRQTSGGYEQYF
TGTGCCAGCAGGCAGACTAGCGGGGGCTACGAGCAGTACTTC
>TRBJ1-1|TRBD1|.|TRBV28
CASSLSTGLTEAFF
TGTGCCAGCAGTTTATCGACAGGGCTTACTGAAGCTTTCTTT